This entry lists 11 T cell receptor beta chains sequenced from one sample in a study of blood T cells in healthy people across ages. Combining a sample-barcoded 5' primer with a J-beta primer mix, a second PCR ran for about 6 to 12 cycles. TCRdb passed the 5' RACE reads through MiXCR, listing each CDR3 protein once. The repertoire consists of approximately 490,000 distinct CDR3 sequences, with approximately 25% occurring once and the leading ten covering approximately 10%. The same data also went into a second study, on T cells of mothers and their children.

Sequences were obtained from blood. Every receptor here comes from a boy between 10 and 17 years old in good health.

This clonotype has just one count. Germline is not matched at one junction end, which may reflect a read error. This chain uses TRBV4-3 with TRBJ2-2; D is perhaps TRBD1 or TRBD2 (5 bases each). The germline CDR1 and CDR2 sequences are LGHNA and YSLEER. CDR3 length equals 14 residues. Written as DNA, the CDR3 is TGCGCCAGCAGCCGGCCGGGTGGGGCCGGGGACCTGTTTTTT. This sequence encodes CASSRPGGAGDLFF.

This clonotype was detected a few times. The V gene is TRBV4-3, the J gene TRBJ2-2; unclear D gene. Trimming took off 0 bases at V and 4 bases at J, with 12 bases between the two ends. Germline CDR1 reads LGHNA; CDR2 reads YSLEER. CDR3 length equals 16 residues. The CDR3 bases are TGCGCCAGCAGCCAAGATAGGAAGGTCGCCACCGGGGAGCTGTTTTTT. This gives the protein CASSQDRKVATGELFF.

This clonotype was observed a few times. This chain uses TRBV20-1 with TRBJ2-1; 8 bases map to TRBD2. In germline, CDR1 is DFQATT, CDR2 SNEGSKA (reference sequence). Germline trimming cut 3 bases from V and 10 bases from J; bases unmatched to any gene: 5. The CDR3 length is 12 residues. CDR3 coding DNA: TGCAGTGCTAGCGAGTTAGCGGGAGAGCAGTTCTTC. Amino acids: CSASELAGEQFF.

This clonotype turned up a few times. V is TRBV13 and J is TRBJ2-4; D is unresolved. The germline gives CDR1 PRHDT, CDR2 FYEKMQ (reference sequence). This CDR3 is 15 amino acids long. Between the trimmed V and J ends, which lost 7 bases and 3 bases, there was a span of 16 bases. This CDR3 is CASKDQSGLKNIQYF. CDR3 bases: TGTGCCAGCAAAGACCAATCCGGTCTCAAAAACATTCAGTACTTC.

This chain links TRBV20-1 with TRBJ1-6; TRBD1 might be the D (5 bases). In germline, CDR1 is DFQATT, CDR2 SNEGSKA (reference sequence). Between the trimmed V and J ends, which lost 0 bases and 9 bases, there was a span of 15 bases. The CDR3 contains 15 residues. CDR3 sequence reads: CSARDLGGVSSPLHF. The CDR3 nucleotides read TGCAGTGCTAGAGATCTCGGGGGGGTTAGTTCACCCCTCCACTTT.

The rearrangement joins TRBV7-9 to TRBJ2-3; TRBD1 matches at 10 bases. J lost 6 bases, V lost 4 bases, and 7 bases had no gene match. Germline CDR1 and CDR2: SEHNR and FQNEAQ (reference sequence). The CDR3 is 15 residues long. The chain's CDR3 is CASSSTGGGSDTQYF. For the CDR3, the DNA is TGTGCCAGCAGCTCGACAGGGGGCGGATCCGATACGCAGTATTTT. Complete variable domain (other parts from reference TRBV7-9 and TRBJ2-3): DTGVSQNPRHKITKRGQNVTFRCDPISEHNRLYWYRQTLGQGPEFLTYFQNEAQLEKSRLLSDRFSAERPKGSFSTLEIQRTEQGDSAMYLCASSSTGGGSDTQYFGPGTRLTVL.

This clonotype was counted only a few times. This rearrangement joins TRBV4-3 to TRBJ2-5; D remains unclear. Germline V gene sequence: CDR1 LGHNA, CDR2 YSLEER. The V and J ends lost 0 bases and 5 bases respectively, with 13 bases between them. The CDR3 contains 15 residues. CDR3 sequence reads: CASSQDRLQRETQYF. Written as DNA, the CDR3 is TGCGCCAGCAGCCAAGATCGACTCCAGCGTGAGACCCAGTACTTC.

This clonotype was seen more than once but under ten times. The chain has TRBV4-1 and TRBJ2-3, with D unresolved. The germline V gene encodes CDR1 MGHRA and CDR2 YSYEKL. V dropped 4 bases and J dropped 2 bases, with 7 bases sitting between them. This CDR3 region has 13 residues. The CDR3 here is CASSPFFTDTQYF. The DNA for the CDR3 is TGCGCCAGCAGCCCTTTTTTCACAGATACGCAGTATTTT.

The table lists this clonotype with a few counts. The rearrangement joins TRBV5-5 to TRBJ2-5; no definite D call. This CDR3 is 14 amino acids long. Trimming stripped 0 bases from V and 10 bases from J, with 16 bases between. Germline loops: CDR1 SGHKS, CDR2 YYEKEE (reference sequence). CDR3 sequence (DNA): TGTGCCAGCAGCTTGGGTCTTGTACCCGGCGACCAGTACTTC. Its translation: CASSLGLVPGDQYF.

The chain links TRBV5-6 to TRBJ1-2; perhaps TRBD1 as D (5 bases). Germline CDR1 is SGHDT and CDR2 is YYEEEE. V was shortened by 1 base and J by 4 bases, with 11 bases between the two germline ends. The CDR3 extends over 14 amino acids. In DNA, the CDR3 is TGTGCCAGCAGCTTGAGAGGGGATACCTATGGCTACACCTTC. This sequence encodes CASSLRGDTYGYTF. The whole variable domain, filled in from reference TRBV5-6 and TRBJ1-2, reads DAGVTQSPTHLIKTRGQQVTLRCSPKSGHDTVSWYQQALGQGPQFIFQYYEEEERQRGNFPDRFSGHQFPNYSSELNVNALLLGDSALYLCASSLRGDTYGYTFGSGTRLTVV.

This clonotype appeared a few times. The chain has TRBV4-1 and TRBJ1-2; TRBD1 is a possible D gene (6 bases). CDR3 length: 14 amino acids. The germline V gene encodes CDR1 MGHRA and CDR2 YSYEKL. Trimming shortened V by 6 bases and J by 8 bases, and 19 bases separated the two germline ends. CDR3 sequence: CASRRVGGREGYTF. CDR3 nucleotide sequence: TGCGCCAGCAGACGAGTAGGGGGGAGGGAAGGCTACACCTTC.